Following are 32 T cell receptor beta chains from one sample sequenced in a study of T cells in Graves' hyperthyroidism and ophthalmopathy. From RNA transcripts, TCR beta CDR3 regions were amplified. The primer set for the first-round RT-PCR of the TCR CDR3 was HTBI. TCRdb reprocessed the multiplex PCR reads via MiXCR and lists one record per CDR3 protein. Found here are 600,000 to 650,000 distinct CDR3 sequences, roughly 17% of them singletons; the top ten hold around 3.9%. Sequenced sample: blood. These TCRs come from a woman aged 25 to 39 with Graves' hyperthyroidism.

This clonotype was counted a few times. One junction end does not reproduce the germline sequence, and a read error may be involved. The CDR3 is CSAREGSGRSSNEQFF. Here the CDR3 DNA reads TGCAGTGCTAGAGAGGGTAGCGGGAGGTCCTCCAATGAGCAGTTCTTC. The chain employs TRBV20-1 and TRBJ2-1, with 10 nucleotides matching TRBD2. This CDR3 comprises 16 residues. Germline V CDR1 and CDR2: DFQATT, SNEGSKA (reference sequence).

The CDR3 coding sequence is TGTGCCAGCAGCCCCCAACTGACAGGGGAGGAAGAGACCCAGTACTTC. It translates to CASSPQLTGEEETQYF. This chain joins TRBV11-2 and TRBJ2-5; 8 bases map to TRBD1. The CDR3 runs to 16 residues. Per the germline V gene, CDR1 is SGHAT and CDR2 is FQNNGV. Trimming at V came to 5 bases and at J to 3 bases, leaving 11 bases not matched to a gene.

In this sample, this clonotype turned up many times. The chain couples TRBV7-2 to TRBJ2-3; the D gene is possibly TRBD1 (6 bases). Trimming stripped 3 bases from V and 0 bases from J, with 10 bases between. Germline assignment: CDR1 SGHTA and CDR2 FQGNSA. The CDR3 loop spans 15 amino acids. CDR3 nucleotides: TGTGCCAGCAGCTTCCATGGACAGAGCACAGATACGCAGTATTTT. It encodes CASSFHGQSTDTQYF.

The gene calls are TRBV4-1 and TRBJ2-1, with D hard to call. V was clipped by 1 base and J by 5 bases, with 9 bases between them. This CDR3 comprises 14 residues. From germline, CDR1 is MGHRA and CDR2 YSYEKL. CDR3 sequence reads: CASSQAQADNEQFF. In nucleotides, the CDR3 is TGCGCCAGCAGCCAAGCCCAGGCAGACAATGAGCAGTTCTTC.

This clonotype occurred a few times. This chain links TRBV20-1 with TRBJ2-7; tentative D call: TRBD2 (5 bases). Trimming cost V 0 bases and J 2 bases, with 14 bases left between them. In germline, CDR1 is DFQATT, CDR2 SNEGSKA (reference sequence). This CDR3 has 15 residues. The DNA of the CDR3 is TGCAGTGCTAGAGATAGGGCGGGTATTCCCTACGAGCAGTACTTC. Translating it yields CSARDRAGIPYEQYF.

V and J are TRBV28 and TRBJ2-4; TRBD1 might be the D (6 bases). The CDR3 length is 13 residues. Germline CDR1 is MDHEN and CDR2 is SYDVKM. V was shortened by 11 bases and J by 9 bases, with 20 bases between the two germline ends. The DNA of the CDR3 is TGTGCCGGCGGACAGTTTTCGATCGGCATTCAGTACTTC. Translated, it gives CAGGQFSIGIQYF.

V is TRBV12-3 or TRBV12-4 and J is TRBJ2-7, with 12 nucleotides matching TRBD2. The length of the CDR3 is 14 residues. The junction had 2 bases not matched to a gene; V was cut back by 6 bases and J by 2 bases. The chain's CDR3 is CASRTSGGPYEQYF. Here the CDR3 DNA reads TGTGCCAGCAGAACTAGCGGGGGGCCCTACGAGCAGTACTTC.

As for this clonotype: One junction end disagrees with the germline gene, perhaps due to a read error. The CDR3, as DNA: TGCGCCAGCAGCCAATTAGCGGGGGGCCCTTACGATACGCAGTATTTT. Protein sequence: CASSQLAGGPYDTQYF. The rearrangement uses TRBV11-2 and TRBJ2-3; 10 positions match TRBD2. This CDR3 comprises 16 residues. Germline loops: CDR1 SGHAT, CDR2 FQNNGV.

On this clonotype: It may be a read error: a sequence one base away is much more abundant. This chain links TRBV12-3 or TRBV12-4 with TRBJ2-1, with 8 bases aligning to TRBD1. The J call may be in error: the DNA end matches TRBJ2-7 better. The CDR3 covers 13 residues. CDR3 sequence reads: CASSSRGLNEQYF. The DNA for the CDR3 is TGTGCCAGCAGTTCCAGGGGGCTCAATGAGCAGTACTTC.

Only one count was recorded for this clonotype. This chain connects TRBV20-1 to TRBJ2-2; 10 bases are a match to TRBD2. The ends lost 2 bases at V and 7 bases at J; junction bases unmatched: 7. CDR1 and CDR2 from the germline V gene are DFQATT and SNEGSKA (reference sequence). The CDR3 covers 15 residues. CDR3 in amino acids: CSARRLAGDGGELFF. CDR3 DNA: TGCAGTGCTAGACGGCTAGCGGGAGACGGCGGGGAGCTGTTTTTT.

This clonotype was seen only once. A much larger clone differs from this one at a single base, so this may be a read error. The gene calls are TRBV15 and TRBJ2-1, with 10 bases that match TRBD1. CDR1 LNHNV and CDR2 YYDKDF come from the germline V gene (reference sequence). This CDR3 has 17 residues. V dropped 2 bases and J dropped 12; count of bases not matched to a gene: 16. The DNA for the CDR3 is TGTGCCACCAGCAGACATCGTCCGGGACAGGGGCGGAGTGGGCAGTTCTTC. Translated, it gives CATSRHRPGQGRSGQFF. Supplemented by reference TRBV15 and TRBJ2-1, the full variable domain reads DAMVIQNPRYQVTQFGKPVTLSCSQTLNHNVMYWYQQKSSQAPKLLFHYYDKDFNNEADTPDNFQSRRPNTSFCFLDIRSPGLGDTAMYLCATSRHRPGQGRSGQFFGPGTRLTVL.

This clonotype showed up just once. CDR3 coding DNA: TGTGCCAGCAGCGTTGGTCGCTCTGGGGCCAACGTCCTGACTTTC. Translated: CASSVGRSGANVLTF. The chain couples TRBV5-4 to TRBJ2-6; D ambiguous. The CDR3 spans 15 residues. Per the germline V gene, CDR1 is SGHNT and CDR2 is YYREEE (reference sequence). Trimming took off 4 bases at V and 0 bases at J, with 8 bases between the two ends.

Note on this clonotype: This may be a read error: a much more frequent sequence differs by one nucleotide. The V gene is TRBV29-1, the J gene TRBJ1-2; perhaps TRBD1 as D (5 bases). CDR1 and CDR2 from the germline V gene are SQVTM and ANQGSEA. The CDR3 contains 12 residues. The DNA of the CDR3 is TGCAGCGCGGGGGAGGAAAGCTATGGCTACGCCTTC. Translated: CSAGEESYGYAF.

The genes are TRBV7-2 and TRBJ2-4; D remains unclear. The germline V gene has CDR1 SGHTA and CDR2 FQGNSA. The CDR3 spans 14 residues. Trimming left V 5 bases short and J 4 bases short, with 12 bases between. The CDR3 spells CASSRRTEKNIQYF. Written as DNA, the CDR3 is TGTGCCAGCAGCAGACGGACGGAAAAAAACATTCAGTACTTC. The whole variable domain, remainder taken from reference TRBV7-2 and TRBJ2-4, is GAGVSQSPSNKVTEKGKDVELRCDPISGHTALYWYRQSLGQGLEFLIYFQGNSAPDKSGLPSDRFSAERTGGSVSTLTIQRTQQEDSAVYLCASSRRTEKNIQYFGAGTRLSVL.

This clonotype was seen a few times. The rearrangement links TRBV5-1 to TRBJ2-5; 8 positions agree with TRBD2. J gave up 1 base and V 4 bases, and 6 bases lay outside the gene matches. The CDR3 runs to 15 residues. Germline values: CDR1 SGHRS, CDR2 YFSETQ. Here the CDR3 DNA reads TGCGCCAGCAGCCCAAGAGCGGGAGCCCAAGAGACCCAGTACTTC. It codes for CASSPRAGAQETQYF.

To note about this clonotype: A much bigger clone sits one base away, suggesting this may be a read error. The chain is built from TRBV12-3 or TRBV12-4 and TRBJ1-2; no reliable D call. The CDR3 covers 12 residues. DNA of the CDR3: TGTGCCAGCAGTTACACAAGCTATGACTACACCTTC. It codes for CASSYTSYDYTF.

This clonotype occurred a few times. This sequence joins TRBV12-3 or TRBV12-4 and TRBJ1-1; no clear D gene. The CDR3 totals 14 residues. Deletions cut 2 bases from V and 6 bases from J, with 13 bases between. The CDR3 is CASSLSPLRSEAFF. The CDR3 bases are TGTGCCAGCAGTTTAAGTCCCCTCAGGTCTGAAGCTTTCTTT.

This clonotype showed up many times. The chain recombines TRBV2 with TRBJ1-4; D unresolved. Germline V gene lookup returns CDR1 SNHLY and CDR2 FYNNEI. Between the trimmed V and J ends, which lost 7 bases and 6 bases, there was a span of 12 bases. The CDR3 runs 13 residues. The CDR3 reads CASILDRDEKLFF. CDR3 nucleotide sequence: TGTGCCAGCATACTGGACCGAGATGAAAAACTGTTTTTT.

The chain couples TRBV5-4 to TRBJ1-1, with 9 bases that match TRBD1. The germline V gene encodes CDR1 SGHNT and CDR2 YYREEE (reference sequence). The CDR3 is 16 residues long. Unmatched junction bases numbered 4, after V lost 1 base and J lost 0 bases. This chain's CDR3 is CASSLNRGLMNTEAFF. In DNA, the CDR3 is TGTGCCAGCAGCTTGAACAGGGGGCTAATGAACACTGAAGCTTTCTTT.

V is TRBV7-6 and J is TRBJ2-1; 10 nucleotides agree with TRBD2. CDR1 and CDR2 from the germline V gene are SGHVS and FNYEAQ. The CDR3 totals 15 residues. Unmatched junction bases numbered 7, after V lost 4 bases and J lost 7 bases. CDR3 sequence: CASSSSGLALNEQFF. CDR3 sequence (DNA): TGTGCCAGCAGCTCCTCGGGACTAGCGTTGAATGAGCAGTTCTTC.

This clonotype was recorded at least ten times. The chain carries TRBV11-2 and TRBJ2-3; D is unclear. The CDR3 consists of 13 residues. Germline V lookup: CDR1 SGHAT, CDR2 FQNNGV. Trimming pared 2 bases from V and 3 bases from J, leaving 6 bases between. Written as DNA, the CDR3 is TGTGCCAGCAGCTTAACCGCTACAGATACGCAGTATTTT. Protein sequence: CASSLTATDTQYF.

This clonotype has at least ten counts. This chain's CDR3 is CASRSFDRVEQFF. The CDR3 nucleotides read TGCGCCAGCAGATCCTTCGACAGGGTTGAGCAGTTCTTC. The chain joins TRBV5-1 to TRBJ2-1, with 7 positions matching TRBD1. CDR1 and CDR2 (germline): SGHRS, YFSETQ. The CDR3 is 13 residues long. The V segment lost 5 bases and the J segment 9 bases; nucleotides outside the gene matches: 8.

This clonotype was observed many times. The chain uses TRBV6-2 or TRBV6-3 and TRBJ1-2; 7 bases fit TRBD1. The V segment lost 2 bases and the J segment 0 bases; nucleotides outside the gene matches: 6. The CDR3 contains 16 residues. The germline CDR1 and CDR2 sequences are MNHEY and SVGEGT. In DNA form, the CDR3 reads TGTGCCAGCAGTTACCTTACAGGGGCCTCTAACTATGGCTACACCTTC. It yields the protein CASSYLTGASNYGYTF.

This clonotype was seen repeatedly, ten times or more. The rearrangement uses TRBV19 and TRBJ2-1; 8 bases align to TRBD2. V was clipped by 3 bases and J by 3 bases; unmatched bases: 7. CDR3 length equals 16 residues. Germline V CDR1 and CDR2: LNHDA, SQIVND (reference sequence). CDR3 bases: TGTGCCAGTAGTATCCGTTCTAGCGGGCGCTACAATGAGCAGTTCTTC. This encodes CASSIRSSGRYNEQFF.

The gene calls are TRBV20-1 and TRBJ1-3; D remains ambiguous. CDR1 is DFQATT and CDR2 is SNEGSKA in the germline V gene (reference sequence). This CDR3 spans 12 amino acids. With 1 base removed from V and 3 bases from J, the gap between germline ends came to 4 bases. The CDR3 spells CSARGGGNTIYF. CDR3 DNA: TGCAGTGCTAGAGGGGGTGGAAACACCATATATTTT.

The table lists this clonotype with many counts. The chain links TRBV5-1 to TRBJ2-5; 8 bases line up with TRBD1. The length of the CDR3 is 14 residues. The V segment lost 4 bases and the J segment 3 bases; nucleotides outside the gene matches: 5. The germline gives CDR1 SGHRS, CDR2 YFSETQ. CDR3 bases: TGCGCCAGCAGCGCCGGGACAGGCGAAGAGACCCAGTACTTC. This translates into CASSAGTGEETQYF.

This clonotype has a count of ten or more. The chain is built from TRBV5-5 and TRBJ2-5; TRBD2 aligns across 7 bases. This CDR3 is built from 14 residues. Germline CDR1 is SGHKS and CDR2 is YYEKEE (reference sequence). The V segment lost 6 bases and the J segment 2 bases; nucleotides outside the gene matches: 7. Here the CDR3 DNA reads TGTGCCAGCAACTCCCCTAGCGGACAAGAGACCCAGTACTTC. Translation: CASNSPSGQETQYF.

This clonotype was counted many times. The chain couples TRBV18 to TRBJ1-5; a weak D match, TRBD1 (5 bases). Germline CDR1 KGHSH, CDR2 LQKENI. This CDR3 has 14 amino acids. V gave up 4 bases and J gave up 5 bases, with 12 bases separating them. The CDR3 reads CASSLRDGDQPQHF. The CDR3 nucleotides are TGTGCCAGCTCACTCAGGGACGGCGATCAGCCCCAGCATTTT.

The rearrangement uses TRBV3-1 and TRBJ2-7, with 9 bases lining up with TRBD2. Germline lookup yields CDR1 LGHDT and CDR2 YNNKEL (reference sequence). The J segment lost 3 bases and the V segment lost 4 bases, leaving 4 bases of the junction unmatched. The CDR3 has 14 residues. CDR3 in amino acids: CASSRRTSVYEQYF. The DNA for the CDR3 is TGTGCCAGCAGCCGAAGGACTAGCGTCTACGAGCAGTACTTC.

This clonotype was observed a handful of times. This sequence joins TRBV27 and TRBJ2-3, with D unresolved. Deletions cut 5 bases from V and 1 base from J, with 10 bases between. The CDR3 runs 14 residues. Germline V lookup: CDR1 MNHEY, CDR2 SMNVEV (reference sequence). This chain's CDR3 is CASSPQTRTDTQYF. The CDR3 DNA sequence: TGTGCCAGCAGTCCTCAGACCCGCACAGATACGCAGTATTTT.

The chain couples TRBV6-1 to TRBJ1-2; TRBD1 matches 10 bases. This CDR3 spans 18 amino acids. Germline V gene data show CDR1 as MNHNS and CDR2 as SASEGT. V shed 7 bases and J 5 bases; nucleotides not matched to a gene: 19. The CDR3 sequence is CASKHRATPPGQGYGYTF. The CDR3 DNA reads TGTGCCAGCAAACATAGGGCGACCCCCCCGGGACAGGGGTATGGCTACACCTTC.

This clonotype appeared a few times. This rearrangement joins TRBV15 to TRBJ2-7, with a tentative D call TRBD1 (6 bases). V shed 3 bases and J shed 0 bases, with 12 bases lying between them. The CDR3 length is 15 residues. Germline V gives CDR1 LNHNV, CDR2 YYDKDF (reference sequence). The chain's CDR3 is CATSRDGQSSYEQYF. The CDR3 region has the DNA TGTGCCACCAGCAGGGACGGACAGAGCTCCTACGAGCAGTACTTC.